One and the same sample provided the 15 T cell receptor beta chains below, sequenced in a study of control samples from healthy donors and cancer patients. Repertoires were generated with immunoSEQ multiplex PCR, while TCRdb's copy carries only in-frame clones and drops some. This sample carries roughly 150,000 clones, around 86% of them seen once, and the ten largest clones take roughly 5%. The sequenced material came from blood. All receptors come from a man between 25 and 39 years old in good health.

CDR3 residues: CASSPSGGGYEQYF. The CDR3 DNA follows: TGTGCCAGCAGCCCGTCGGGGGGAGGGTACGAGCAGTACTTC. The V call is TRBV3-1 (or the pseudogene TRBV3-2), the J call TRBJ2-7; 7 bases map to TRBD2. This CDR3 spans 14 amino acids. Trimming took 4 bases from V and 4 from J; bases not matched to a gene: 7. From germline, CDR1 is LGHDT and CDR2 YNNKEL (reference sequence).

The chain combines TRBV5-4 with TRBJ2-2; 13 nucleotides agree with TRBD2. CDR1 SGHNT and CDR2 YYREEE come from the germline V gene (reference sequence). The CDR3 runs 17 residues. Losses at the gene ends were 4 bases for V and 6 bases for J; bases not matched to a gene: 9. For the CDR3, the DNA is TGTGCCAGCAGCCCTGGACTAGCGGGAGTGATCGCCGGGGAGCTGTTTTTT. Encoded protein: CASSPGLAGVIAGELFF.

The chain carries TRBV6-5 and TRBJ2-1; weak D call: TRBD1 (6 bases). V shed 2 bases and J shed 9 bases, with 14 bases lying between them. Germline values: CDR1 MNHEY, CDR2 SVGAGI. This CDR3 spans 14 amino acids. The CDR3 sequence is CASSYGTGLGEQFF. CDR3 sequence (DNA): TGTGCCAGCAGTTACGGAACAGGGCTGGGTGAGCAGTTCTTC.

This clone has just one count. The chain combines TRBV5-1 with TRBJ2-7; 7 positions agree with TRBD2. After removal of 4 bases from V and 4 bases from J, the junction contained 8 bases not matched to a gene. This CDR3 is built from 14 residues. Per the germline V gene, CDR1 is SGHRS and CDR2 is YFSETQ. In nucleotides, the CDR3 is TGCGCCAGCAGCCAGACTAGCTCGGGGTACGAGCAGTACTTC. Translated: CASSQTSSGYEQYF. Full variable domain (outside the CDR3, taken from reference TRBV5-1 and TRBJ2-7): KAGVTQTPRYLIKTRGQQVTLSCSPISGHRSVSWYQQTPGQGLQFLFEYFSETQRNKGNFPGRFSGRQFSNSRSEMNVSTLELGDSALYLCASSQTSSGYEQYFGPGTRLTVT.

V and J are TRBV4-2 and TRBJ2-3, with D perhaps being TRBD1 or TRBD2 (7 bases each). The CDR3 spans 16 residues. Germline loops: CDR1 LGHNA, CDR2 YNFKEQ. Trimming removed 4 bases from V and 2 bases from J, with 16 bases in between. CDR3 residues: CASSPRGGLSTDTQYF. CDR3 bases: TGTGCCAGCAGCCCCAGGGGGGGGCTATCCACAGATACGCAGTATTTT.

V gene TRBV6-5 combines with J gene TRBJ2-2; possibly TRBD2 for D (5 bases). The V end was cut by 0 bases, the J end by 4 bases, with 9 bases between. CDR1 is MNHEY and CDR2 is SVGAGI in the germline V gene. The CDR3 runs 15 residues. The CDR3 sequence: CASSYSSGLTGELFF. For the CDR3, the DNA is TGTGCCAGCAGTTACTCGAGCGGACTCACCGGGGAGCTGTTTTTT.

This clone has just a few counts. The identical CDR3 is also encoded by other nucleotide sequences in the sample. The chain recombines TRBV6-2 or TRBV6-3 with TRBJ2-7, with 8 bases fitting TRBD1. J was trimmed by 4 bases and V by 1 base; bases with no gene match: 6. This CDR3 has 15 residues. Germline loops: CDR1 MNHEY, CDR2 SVGEGT. The CDR3 bases are TGTGCCAGCAGTTACTTGGCAGGGGGCTCGTACGAGCAGTACTTC. It yields the protein CASSYLAGGSYEQYF.

The J gene is TRBJ2-7, the V gene TRBV27; either TRBD1 or TRBD2 may supply D (5 bases each). Germline values: CDR1 MNHEY, CDR2 SMNVEV (reference sequence). V was trimmed by 4 bases and J by 4 bases, leaving 17 bases between them. The CDR3 runs 15 residues. For the CDR3, the DNA is TGTGCCAGCAGTTCAACCGGGACCTCTAGGTACGAGCAGTACTTC. Protein: CASSSTGTSRYEQYF.

The chain combines TRBV2 with TRBJ1-4; 9 bases are shared with TRBD1. Germline values: CDR1 SNHLY, CDR2 FYNNEI. This CDR3 is 17 amino acids long. The J segment lost 0 bases and the V segment lost 6 bases, leaving 8 bases of the junction unmatched. The DNA for the CDR3 is TGTGCCAGCAGAGAACAGGGGGCCCTTGCAACTAATGAAAAACTGTTTTTT. Protein: CASREQGALATNEKLFF.

This clone was observed a few times. The CDR3 reads CASSYGGYGYTF. In nucleotides, the CDR3 is TGTGCCAGCAGTTACGGAGGCTATGGCTACACCTTC. The V call is TRBV25-1, the J call TRBJ1-2; no clear D. There are 12 residues in the CDR3. The V gene's germline CDR1 is MGHDK and CDR2 SYGVNS. Trimming cost V 5 bases and J 4 bases, with 8 bases left between them.

The DNA of the CDR3 is TGTGCCAGCAGCCCTAGACAAGGGGCAGTCGACGAGCAGTACTTC. The encoded protein is CASSPRQGAVDEQYF. The J gene is TRBJ2-7, the V gene TRBV9, with a weak D call TRBD1 (5 bases). The CDR3 consists of 15 residues. Trimming left V 4 bases short and J 5 bases short, with 19 bases between. CDR1 is SGDLS and CDR2 is YYNGEE in the germline V gene.

V and J are TRBV24-1 and TRBJ1-2, with 9 bases that match TRBD1. Trimming at V came to 4 bases and at J to 6 bases, leaving 11 bases not matched to a gene. CDR1 and CDR2 (germline): KGHDR, SFDVKD. The CDR3 extends over 16 amino acids. The CDR3 sequence is CATSDHPGTGYDGYTF. The CDR3 DNA sequence: TGTGCCACCAGTGACCATCCCGGGACAGGGTATGATGGCTACACCTTC.

This clone was counted between two and nine times. The chain uses TRBV3-1 (or the pseudogene TRBV3-2) and TRBJ1-6; 10 nucleotides line up with TRBD1. The CDR3 extends over 13 amino acids. Germline assignment: CDR1 LGHDT and CDR2 YNNKEL (reference sequence). The ends lost 7 bases at V and 10 bases at J; junction bases unmatched: 4. As DNA, the CDR3 is TGTGCCAGCACAGACAGGGGGCAATCACCCCTCCACTTT. Amino acids: CASTDRGQSPLHF.

V and J are TRBV7-9 and TRBJ2-5; the match to TRBD1 covers 9 bases. Germline V gene data show CDR1 as SEHNR and CDR2 as FQNEAQ (reference sequence). This CDR3 has 14 amino acids. Germline trimming cut 3 bases from V and 5 bases from J; bases unmatched to any gene: 4. The CDR3 protein is CASSFNRGQETQYF. The CDR3 DNA sequence: TGTGCCAGCAGCTTCAACAGGGGGCAGGAGACCCAGTACTTC.

The chain has TRBV14 and TRBJ2-3, with D uncertain. This CDR3 region has 13 residues. Trimming cost V 2 bases and J 4 bases, with 7 bases left between them. Germline V gene lookup returns CDR1 SGHDN and CDR2 FVKESK. CDR3 region: CASSQNLPDTQYF. In DNA form, the CDR3 reads TGTGCCAGCAGCCAAAATCTTCCAGATACGCAGTATTTT.